A single sample gave rise to the 17 T cell receptor beta chains below, sequenced in a study of metastatic and nonmetastatic thyroid tumors. Thyroid surgery was preceded by no treatment in any patient. Via MiXCR, TCRdb re-called the PCR reads. Of just over 40,000 clones in the sample, around 10% are singletons; the top ten hold approximately 24%. Sequenced input: blood. Receptor source: a female donor with papillary thyroid cancer or a benign thyroid nodule (not recorded which). Some clones in this sample may be carry-over from other donors' samples.

This clone came up many times. The chain links TRBV7-9 to TRBJ2-1; 7 bases align to TRBD1. The CDR3 is 12 residues long. V lost 5 bases to trimming and J lost 8 bases; unmatched junction nucleotides: 3. Per the germline V gene, CDR1 is SEHNR and CDR2 is FQNEAQ (reference sequence). CDR3 region: CASSRQGYEQFF. CDR3 nucleotide sequence: TGTGCCAGCAGCCGACAGGGCTATGAGCAGTTCTTC.

The table lists this clone with many counts. The chain combines TRBV6-2 or TRBV6-3 with TRBJ2-7, with D unclear. Germline lookup yields CDR1 MNHEY and CDR2 SVGEGT. Between the trimmed V and J ends, which lost 6 bases and 2 bases, there was a span of 11 bases. This CDR3 contains 13 residues. CDR3 sequence (DNA): TGTGCCAGCAGGGGCAAGGGCGCCTACGAGCAGTACTTC. Encoded protein: CASRGKGAYEQYF.

This clone was recorded a few times. Just one base apart from a much larger clone, this may be a read error. The genes are TRBV9 and TRBJ2-1; tentatively, D is TRBD2 (7 bases). Per germline, CDR1 SGDLS and CDR2 YYNGEE. There are 14 residues in the CDR3. This CDR3 is CASSLRGRDNEQSF. The CDR3 DNA follows: TGTGCCAGCAGCCTTAGGGGGAGGGACAATGAGCAGTCCTTC. The full variable domain, rest sourced from reference TRBV9 and TRBJ2-1, is DSGVTQTPKHLITATGQRVTLRCSPRSGDLSVYWYQQSLDQGLQFLIQYYNGEERAKGNILERFSAQQFPDLHSELNLSSLELGDSALYFCASSLRGRDNEQSFGPGTRLTVL.

This clone was seen ten or more times. The chain couples TRBV20-1 to TRBJ2-5, with no clear D. CDR1 is DFQATT, CDR2 SNEGSKA, per germline (reference sequence). The CDR3 length is 13 residues. Trimming cost V 3 bases and J 4 bases, with 12 bases left between them. CDR3 amino acids: CSARPGTGETQYF. The CDR3 coding sequence is TGCAGTGCTAGGCCCGGTACCGGAGAGACCCAGTACTTC.

This clone came up many times. The V and J genes are TRBV4-1 and TRBJ1-2, with D possibly matching TRBD1 (5 bases). The CDR3 contains 18 residues. Germline CDR1 is MGHRA and CDR2 is YSYEKL. Trimming shortened V by 1 base and J by 4 bases, and 22 bases separated the two germline ends. DNA of the CDR3: TGCGCCAGCAGCCAAGCGGCCTACGGGCAGGGAGGGTCCTATGGCTACACCTTC. Residues: CASSQAAYGQGGSYGYTF.

For this clone: This may be a read error, as it is one base from a much larger clone. Within the sample, other DNA sequences also encode this same CDR3. V gene TRBV7-6 combines with J gene TRBJ2-5, with 9 bases aligning to TRBD2. J lost 5 bases, V lost 4 bases, and 11 bases had no gene match. The CDR3 spans 16 residues. Germline CDR1 SGHVS, CDR2 FNYEAQ. This CDR3 is CASSSELREGGETQYF. CDR3 coding DNA: TGTGCCAGCAGCTCTGAGTTGCGGGAGGGCGGTGAGACCCAGTACTTC.

This clone was recorded at least ten times. This may be a read error: a much more frequent sequence differs by one nucleotide. The V and J genes are TRBV28 and TRBJ1-5; TRBD1 matches 11 bases. The CDR3 loop spans 19 amino acids. Unmatched junction bases numbered 13, after V lost 1 base and J lost 5 bases. Germline lookup yields CDR1 MDHEN and CDR2 SYDVKM. CDR3 protein: CASSLFLRDRGYRHQPQHF. As DNA, the CDR3 is TGTGCCAGCAGTTTATTTCTCCGGGACAGGGGGTATCGCCATCAGCCCCAGCATTTT.

This clone has at least ten counts. One end of the junction varies from germline; a read error may be responsible. This chain connects TRBV18 to TRBJ2-1; D gene ambiguous. The CDR3 contains 11 residues. Germline V CDR1 and CDR2: KGHSH, LQKENI. The CDR3 DNA follows: TGCGCTACCGGCTCCTACAATGAGCAGTTCTTC. Translated: CATGSYNEQFF.

Many counts were recorded for this clone. The gene calls are TRBV6-1 and TRBJ2-1; unclear D gene. The germline V gene has CDR1 MNHNS and CDR2 SASEGT. The CDR3 sequence is 14 residues long. Trimming took 6 bases from V and 0 from J, leaving 9 bases between them. The DNA for the CDR3 is TGTGCCAGCAGACAGTTCTACTCCTACAATGAGCAGTTCTTC. It encodes CASRQFYSYNEQFF.

This clone was seen ten or more times. The chain carries TRBV7-9 and TRBJ2-6; D is unclear. Germline V gene sequence: CDR1 SEHNR, CDR2 FQNEAQ (reference sequence). CDR3 size: 15 residues. The V and J ends lost 3 bases and 0 bases respectively, with 6 bases between them. CDR3 in amino acids: CASSLVLSGANVLTF. CDR3 bases: TGTGCCAGCAGCTTGGTCCTCTCTGGGGCCAACGTCCTGACTTTC. The variable domain in full, completed from reference TRBV7-9 and TRBJ2-6, reads DTGVSQNPRHKITKRGQNVTFRCDPISEHNRLYWYRQTLGQGPEFLTYFQNEAQLEKSRLLSDRFSAERPKGSFSTLEIQRTEQGDSAMYLCASSLVLSGANVLTFGAGSRLTVL.

The genes are TRBV4-2 and TRBJ2-7; D gene unclear. V dropped 6 bases and J dropped 1 base, with 13 bases sitting between them. Germline-derived CDR1 and CDR2 are LGHNA and YNFKEQ. The CDR3 runs to 14 residues. The CDR3 coding sequence is TGTGCCAGCAGTTCTGCCGTTGATTCCTACGAGCAGTACTTC. It yields the protein CASSSAVDSYEQYF.

Comments on this clone: At one end the junction does not follow the germline gene, possibly because of a read error. Here the CDR3 reads CASSSRTRYTGEPFF. The CDR3 coding sequence is TGTGCCAGCAGCTCTAGGACTAGATACACCGGGGAGCCGTTTTTT. The chain combines TRBV7-2 with TRBJ2-2; 7 bases align to TRBD2. This CDR3 comprises 15 residues. Germline V gene lookup returns CDR1 SGHTA and CDR2 FQGNSA.

There are many counts of this clone. The gene calls are TRBV10-1 and TRBJ2-7, with 7 positions matching TRBD2. V gave up 4 bases and J gave up 5 bases; unmatched junction bases: 8. This CDR3 region has 14 residues. Germline V gives CDR1 WNHNN, CDR2 SYGVQD (reference sequence). CDR3 bases: TGCGCCAGCAGTGGGGGGGGGAGAGTCCACGAGCAGTACTTC. Protein: CASSGGGRVHEQYF.

This clone has ten or more counts. The genes are TRBV5-1 and TRBJ2-5; D may be TRBD1 (6 bases). The CDR3 is 13 residues long. Germline CDR1 is SGHRS and CDR2 is YFSETQ. Trimming stripped 0 bases from V and 4 bases from J, with 7 bases between. The CDR3 loop is CASSLGGRETQYF. The DNA for the CDR3 is TGCGCCAGCAGCTTGGGGGGGCGAGAGACCCAGTACTTC. Combining the CDR3 with reference TRBV5-1 and TRBJ2-5 gives the whole variable domain KAGVTQTPRYLIKTRGQQVTLSCSPISGHRSVSWYQQTPGQGLQFLFEYFSETQRNKGNFPGRFSGRQFSNSRSEMNVSTLELGDSALYLCASSLGGRETQYFGPGTRLLVL.

The sample holds many counts of this clone. This chain joins TRBV27 and TRBJ2-7, with 7 bases that match TRBD2. This CDR3 is 14 amino acids long. V lost 5 bases, J lost 2 bases, and 6 bases stayed unmatched. Germline assignment: CDR1 MNHEY and CDR2 SMNVEV (reference sequence). The DNA for the CDR3 is TGTGCCAGCAGTAGCGGGACTCACGCCTACGAGCAGTACTTC. It translates to CASSSGTHAYEQYF.

The table lists this clone with a few counts. This may stem from a read error, because a much larger clone lies one nucleotide away. The chain has TRBV10-3 and TRBJ2-3; D is perhaps TRBD2 (6 bases). The ends were cut back, 4 bases at V and 11 bases at J, with 10 bases in the middle. Germline loops: CDR1 ENHRY, CDR2 SYGVKD. The CDR3 has 11 amino acids. CDR3 coding DNA: TGTGCCATCAGTGTGGGGGAGGTGCAGTATTTT. This encodes CAISVGEVQYF.

This clone was observed many times. This chain connects TRBV2 to TRBJ2-3; D gene ambiguous. This CDR3 spans 12 amino acids. V was pared by 4 bases and J by 2 bases, with 4 bases between. Germline V gene data show CDR1 as SNHLY and CDR2 as FYNNEI. The CDR3 DNA reads TGTGCCAGCAGTGGGGACACAGATACGCAGTATTTT. Translation: CASSGDTDTQYF.